The clone carrying this T cell receptor beta chain has a count of ten or more. The CDR3 contains 14 residues. V gave up 3 bases and J gave up 7 bases; unmatched junction bases: 5. Germline assignment: CDR1 SGHRS and CDR2 YFSETQ. TRAV and TRBV primers primed cDNA for both TCRalpha and TCRbeta. TCRs were amplified for roughly 22 PCR cycles with a constant-region primer and V-primer adapter. Each CDR3 protein gets one entry after TCRdb re-called the reads with MiXCR. This sample has around 79,000 distinct CDR3 sequences, with approximately 17% found just once. This sample is part of a study of low-dose radiotherapy and immunotherapy resistance in tumors. About the research overall: Patients of Cohort 1 had 0.5 Gy fractions every 2 weeks, which summed to 6.5 Gy. Fractions of 1 Gy went to Cohort 2 every two weeks, for 13 Gy over 26 weeks. Intravenous ipilimumab 1 mg/kg every six weeks was given with nivolumab 240 mg every two weeks.

Stated time point: before trial treatment. This chain links TRBV5-1 with TRBJ1-4, with 8 bases aligning to TRBD1. The starting material was PBMCs, obtained before treatment. This TCR came from a male donor with prostate cancer. The CDR3: CASSYGQGGEKLFF. In DNA, the CDR3 is TGCGCCAGCAGCTACGGACAGGGAGGTGAAAAACTGTTTTTT.